This T cell receptor beta chain was obtained from a study of control samples from healthy donors and cancer patients. Assay used: immunoSEQ multiplex PCR; TCRdb lists only in-frame clones, some missing. The sample lists some 120,000 clones, roughly 92% occurring once. The germline gives CDR1 MGHRA, CDR2 YSYEKL. Trimming took off 4 bases at V and 1 base at J, with 25 bases between the two ends. The CDR3 sequence is 19 residues long. The sample consisted of PBMCs. This rearrangement joins TRBV4-1 to TRBJ1-1; no clear D gene. This receptor was identified in an older man with head and neck cancer. As DNA, the CDR3 is TGCGCCAGCAGCCGGAGACAAGAGGTGTTCCGGAACGCGAACACTGAAGCTTTCTTT. Its translation is CASSRRQEVFRNANTEAFF.